The rows below give T cell receptor beta chains drawn from one sample of a study of T-cell memory formation after mild COVID-19. TCRdb ran MiXCR on the 5' RACE reads and lists one entry per CDR3 protein. The sample lists approximately 150,000 distinct CDR3 sequences; about 6.1% were seen once. The sample was PBMCs or a T cell subset sorted from them (not recorded which). All receptors derive from an adult woman who had mild COVID-19 (a few samples of this study predate the infection). Cell type and time point are not known. CDR3s include the opening cysteine and the closing phenylalanine or tryptophan. Fields, in order: V gene, J gene, clone size, D gene, CDR3 length, CDR3 protein, CDR3 DNA. The D gene is left open where the match is weak. Clone size, where shown, is once, few, many, or a class for clones that have expanded.

TRBV6-5	TRBJ1-2	many	TRBD1	13	CASSWTGGDGYTF	TGTGCCAGCAGCTGGACAGGGGGCGACGGCTACACCTTC
TRBV11-3	TRBJ2-7	-	TRBD2	15	CASSLGGGLADEQYF	TGTGCCAGCAGCTTAGGCGGGGGACTAGCGGACGAGCAGTACTTC
TRBV2	TRBJ2-3	few	-	13	CASSAEYTDTQYF	TGTGCCAGCAGCGCAGAATACACAGATACGCAGTATTTT
TRBV5-4	TRBJ2-3	few	TRBD1	15	CASSLQYRGTDTQYF	TGTGCCAGCAGCCTACAATACAGGGGAACAGATACGCAGTATTTT
TRBV4-1	TRBJ2-7	-	TRBD2	16	CASSQSFRGVSYEQYF	TGCGCCAGCAGCCAGTCCTTCCGGGGGGTCTCCTACGAGCAGTACTTC
TRBV4-1	TRBJ1-5	few	-	15	CASSQGIQGREPQHF	TGCGCCAGCAGCCAAGGAATACAGGGTAGGGAGCCCCAGCATTTT
TRBV27	TRBJ2-2	many	-	12	CASTRPPGELFF	TGTGCCAGCACGCGGCCCCCCGGGGAGCTGTTTTTT
TRBV12-3/TRBV12-4	TRBJ1-1	many	TRBD1	15	CASRAPGGGNTEAFF	TGTGCCAGCAGAGCGCCAGGGGGCGGGAACACTGAAGCTTTCTTT
TRBV3-1	TRBJ2-4	-	-	14	CASSSQGILDIQYF	TGTGCCAGCAGCTCGCAGGGGATTCTGGACATTCAGTACTTC
TRBV7-9	TRBJ1-4	-	-	16	CASSSIRGRTNEKLFF	TGTGCCAGCAGCTCAATCAGGGGACGAACTAATGAAAAACTGTTTTTT
TRBV14	TRBJ2-3	few	TRBD2	17	CASSQQLAGTGTDTQYF	TGTGCCAGCAGCCAACAACTAGCGGGAACGGGGACAGATACGCAGTATTTT
TRBV7-9	TRBJ1-1	many	-	13	CASSIQGNTEAFF	TGTGCCAGCAGCATTCAGGGGAACACTGAAGCTTTCTTT
TRBV5-5	TRBJ1-5	few	-	16	CASSVDPQGSYQPQHF	TGTGCCAGCAGCGTGGACCCCCAGGGTAGCTATCAGCCCCAGCATTTT
TRBV7-9	TRBJ2-7	many	-	13	CASSLSGMHEQYF	TGTGCCAGCAGCTTATCAGGGATGCACGAGCAGTACTTC
TRBV29-1	TRBJ2-7	few	-	12	CSVGTDNYEQYF	TGCAGCGTGGGGACCGATAACTACGAGCAGTACTTC